These T cell receptor beta chains were read from a single sample in a study of tumor-infiltrating lymphocytes in primary liver carcinoma. TCRdb re-analysed the multiplex PCR reads in MiXCR, keeping a single row per CDR3 protein. The sample lists approximately 320,000 distinct CDR3 sequences, around three fifths seen once, with more than 15% in the top ten. Sequences were obtained from peripheral blood. The receptors come from a woman aged 25 to 39 with primary liver carcinoma and hepatitis B virus infection. Both conserved end residues are part of each CDR3. A D gene is named only where the DNA matches it firmly. For some rows the clone size is stated as once, few or many, or as a class when expanded; others skip it.

j_call v_call clone_size d_call cdr3_nt cdr3_aa
TRBJ1-2 TRBV6-2/TRBV6-3 few . TGTGCCAGCAGTTACGGGGGGGACTCTCCGGTCTATGGCTACACCTTC CASSYGGDSPVYGYTF
TRBJ2-3 TRBV29-1 many . TGCAGCGCCGGAGCAGCGTCGGGCACAGATACGCAGTATTTT CSAGAASGTDTQYF
TRBJ2-2 TRBV5-6 . . TGTGCCAGCAGCTTGGCACCCAGAGTCACCGGGTGGCTGTCTTTT CASSLAPRVTGWLSF
TRBJ2-1 TRBV10-3 . TRBD2 TGTGCCATCAATGAGTCGATATTAGGGACTAGCGGGAACAATGAGCAGTTCTTC CAINESILGTSGNNEQFF
TRBJ1-1 TRBV6-5 . . TGTACCAGTAAGTCGGATAGGGCGGGGAGCACTGAAGCTTTCTTT CTSKSDRAGSTEAFF
TRBJ2-6 TRBV4-1 . . TGCGCCAGCAGCCCCTTTGAGAGGGCTGGGGCCAACGTCCTGACTTTC CASSPFERAGANVLTF
TRBJ2-7 TRBV28 many . TGTGCCAGCAGTCTTGGCCCGGGGCAGTCGAGCTCCTACGAGCAGTACTTC CASSLGPGQSSSYEQYF
TRBJ2-1 TRBV7-8 few TRBD2 TGTGCCAGCAGCTTGTACTCTAGCGGGGGGGGTGAGCAGTTCTTC CASSLYSSGGGEQFF
TRBJ1-6 TRBV30 . . TGTGGCTGGAGTCCAACAGGGCGCTCACCCCTCCACTTT CGWSPTGRSPLHF
TRBJ2-2 TRBV4-1 . TRBD1 TGCACCAGCAGCCAATGGACAGGCATGAAGAACACCGGGGAGCTGTTTTTT CTSSQWTGMKNTGELFF